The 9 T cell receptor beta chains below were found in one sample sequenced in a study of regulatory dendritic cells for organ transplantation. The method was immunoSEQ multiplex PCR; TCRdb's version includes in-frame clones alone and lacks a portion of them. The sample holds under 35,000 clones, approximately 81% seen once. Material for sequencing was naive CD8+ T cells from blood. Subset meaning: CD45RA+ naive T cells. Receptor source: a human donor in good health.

CDR3 bases: TGTGCCAGCAGCGAGGGGGCGACTAGGGCTAATACAGATACGCAGTATTTT. Translation gives CASSEGATRANTDTQYF. This rearrangement joins TRBV9 to TRBJ2-3; D perhaps matches TRBD1 (7 bases). This CDR3 is built from 17 residues. CDR1 SGDLS and CDR2 YYNGEE come from the germline V gene. Trimming took 3 bases from V and 3 from J, leaving 20 bases between them.

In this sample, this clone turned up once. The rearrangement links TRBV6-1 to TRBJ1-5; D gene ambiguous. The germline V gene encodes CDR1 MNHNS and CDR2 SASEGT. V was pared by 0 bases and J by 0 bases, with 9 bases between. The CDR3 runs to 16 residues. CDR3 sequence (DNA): TGTGCCAGCAGTGAAGCGGCCGGGTATAGCAATCAGCCCCAGCATTTT. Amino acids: CASSEAAGYSNQPQHF.

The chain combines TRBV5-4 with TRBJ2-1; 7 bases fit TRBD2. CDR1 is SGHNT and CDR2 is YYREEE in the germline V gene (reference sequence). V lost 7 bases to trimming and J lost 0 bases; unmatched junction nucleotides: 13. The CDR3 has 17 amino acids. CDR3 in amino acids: CASRGTTTTNSYNEQFF. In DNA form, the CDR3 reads TGTGCCAGCCGGGGGACTACAACAACCAACTCCTACAATGAGCAGTTCTTC.

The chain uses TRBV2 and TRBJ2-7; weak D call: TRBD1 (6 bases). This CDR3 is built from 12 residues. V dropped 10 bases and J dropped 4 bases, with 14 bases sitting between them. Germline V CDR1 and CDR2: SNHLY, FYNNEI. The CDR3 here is CATLLGQYEQYF. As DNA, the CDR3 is TGTGCCACCCTCCTCGGACAGTACGAGCAGTACTTC.

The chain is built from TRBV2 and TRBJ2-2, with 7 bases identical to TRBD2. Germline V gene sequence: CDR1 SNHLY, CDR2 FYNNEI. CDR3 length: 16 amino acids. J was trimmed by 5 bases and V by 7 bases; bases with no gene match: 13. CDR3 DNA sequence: TGTGCCAGCAACCTGGGGGGAGGGGCGAGTACCGGGGAGCTGTTTTTT. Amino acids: CASNLGGGASTGELFF.

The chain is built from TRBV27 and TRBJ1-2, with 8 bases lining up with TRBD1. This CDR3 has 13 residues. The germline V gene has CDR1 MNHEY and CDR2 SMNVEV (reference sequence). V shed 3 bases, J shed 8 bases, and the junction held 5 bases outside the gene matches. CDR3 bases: TGTGCCAGCAGTTTCCAGGGGGCAGGGGGCTACACCTTC. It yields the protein CASSFQGAGGYTF.

Here the CDR3 DNA reads TGTGCCAGCAGCTTTGGGACTGCTTCGGGCTACACCTTC. Residues: CASSFGTASGYTF. The chain links TRBV5-6 to TRBJ1-2, with TRBD1 as a possible D gene (5 bases). Looked up from germline, CDR1 is SGHDT and CDR2 is YYEEEE. V shed 2 bases and J shed 8 bases, with 13 bases lying between them. CDR3 size: 13 residues.

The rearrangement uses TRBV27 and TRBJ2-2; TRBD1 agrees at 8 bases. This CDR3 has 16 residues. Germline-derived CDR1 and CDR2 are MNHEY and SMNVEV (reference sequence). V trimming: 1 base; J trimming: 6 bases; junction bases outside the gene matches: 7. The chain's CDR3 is CASSLWGTGYPGELFF. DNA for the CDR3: TGTGCCAGCAGTTTATGGGGGACAGGTTACCCCGGGGAGCTGTTTTTT.

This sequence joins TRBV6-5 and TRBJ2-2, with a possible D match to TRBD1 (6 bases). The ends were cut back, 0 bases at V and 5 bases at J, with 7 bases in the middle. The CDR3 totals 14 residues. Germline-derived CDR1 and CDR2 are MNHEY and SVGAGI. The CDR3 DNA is TGTGCCAGCAGTTACTCGCAGGGGACCGGGGAGCTGTTTTTT. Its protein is CASSYSQGTGELFF.